The rows below give T cell receptor beta chains drawn from one sample of a study of blood T cells in healthy people across ages. TCRdb passed the 5' RACE reads through MiXCR, listing each CDR3 protein once. The data show more than 900,000 distinct CDR3 sequences, 25% to 30% seen once. These records were also assigned to another study, of T cells of mothers and their children.

Sequenced sample: blood. The source of these receptors is a woman aged 40 to 50 in good health. The conserved cysteine and the conserved F or W are not part of the CDR3 here.

J gene | V gene | CDR3 protein
TRBJ2-1 | TRBV5-1 | ASSLEILRGALFSYNEQF
TRBJ2-7 | TRBV20-1 | SARGLAGGEQY
TRBJ2-7 | TRBV27 | ASSITGYEQY
TRBJ1-2 | TRBV5-1 | ASSLEGGTVSYGYT
TRBJ1-4 | TRBV20-1 | SASRQGEKLF
TRBJ1-4 | TRBV28 | ASRKRRRDRDEKLF
TRBJ1-1 | TRBV14 | ASSPLGGLEAF
TRBJ2-7 | TRBV7-3 | ASSWTSGGANEQY
TRBJ1-1 | TRBV5-1 | ASRGGGGSLDTEAF
TRBJ1-2 | TRBV20-1 | SARGLRGEGYT
TRBJ2-4 | TRBV4-1 | ASSQDREGKNIQY
TRBJ2-5 | TRBV5-1 | ASRYGTGTPNSGRGQY
TRBJ2-7 | TRBV30 | AWSDGSGSEQY
TRBJ1-1 | TRBV18 | ASSPRGLGVGSNTEAF
TRBJ1-1 | TRBV29-1 | SVEGEQGLNTEAF
TRBJ2-2 | TRBV20-1 | SARDQGWMGTGELF
TRBJ2-7 | TRBV4-1 | ASSQDALPGLREQY
TRBJ2-5 | TRBV28 | ASSTPGLGEQY
TRBJ2-6 | TRBV4-1 | ASSQGDRSSGANVLT
TRBJ1-2 | TRBV2 | ASSEITEIYGYT
TRBJ2-4 | TRBV15 | ATSRGGGPNIQY
TRBJ2-5 | TRBV12-3/TRBV12-4 | AGSQDGQETQY
TRBJ2-7 | TRBV20-1 | SARFPGRLYEQY
TRBJ2-5 | TRBV7-8 | ASSGNAGETQY
TRBJ2-1 | TRBV7-2 | ASSLSGGGWNERF
TRBJ1-4 | TRBV28 | ASSPGSAGDEKLF
NA | TRBV5-1 | ASSFGDLGNEQY
TRBJ1-1 | TRBV19 | ASSILSRQRLGNTEAF
TRBJ2-1 | TRBV5-1 | ASSFRAEQF
TRBJ1-6 | TRBV5-1 | ASSLEARGRVGSPLH
TRBJ1-2 | TRBV7-6 | ASSPTGGSRGYT
NA | TRBV14 | ASSQEGLPPGLAGGYNEQY
TRBJ1-3 | TRBV20-1 | SAGDYATGGTGNTIY
TRBJ2-3 | TRBV29-1 | SGEGSGGSDTQY
TRBJ1-2 | TRBV6-1 | ASNRDIYGYT
TRBJ2-7 | TRBV15 | ATGDGTGTTYEQY
TRBJ1-1 | TRBV7-2 | ASSSGHSTEAF
TRBJ1-5 | TRBV6-5 | ANSSSVVQPQH
TRBJ1-5 | TRBV24-1 | ATSDLEGNQPQH
TRBJ2-5 | TRBV2 | ASSRGRPAGGQETQY